The clone carrying this TCR beta chain has just one count. This entry is derived from a study of blood T cell repertoires in COVID-19. The overall study: The United States, Italy and Spain provided the acute and convalescent COVID-19 samples. PBMCs, B-cell-depleted T cells, or T cells were the source of the cDNA or gDNA that made up the material.

Per the study methods: Estimates of nucleated cell counts were drawn from the amplification of reference gene primers. Produced via immunoSEQ multiplex PCR; TCRdb's table is partial and in-frame only. Clone size and V and J calls were adopted from that table, with D and trimming inferred from the DNA. The table lists around 190,000 clones, approximately 90% of them singletons. This CDR3 comprises 15 residues. After removal of 6 bases from V and 2 bases from J, the junction contained 8 bases not matched to a gene. CDR1 is SGHRS, CDR2 YFSETQ, per germline. Sample: peripheral blood. J is TRBJ2-5 and V is TRBV5-1; 9 bases align to TRBD1. This TCR came from a man aged 30 to 39 with acute or convalescent COVID-19. CDR3 DNA sequence: TGCGCCAGCAAAACCGGGACAGGGATTCAAGAGACCCAGTACTTC. Translated: CASKTGTGIQETQYF.